What follows describes a single T cell receptor (beta chain). This sample was included in a study of blood T cells in healthy people across ages. Overall study: Per two T cells, template switching captured roughly one barcoded beta molecule.

It was with a sample-barcoded 5' primer and a J-beta primer mix that a second PCR of roughly 7 to 12 cycles was run. Using its own MiXCR run on the 5' RACE reads, TCRdb lists one record per CDR3 protein. The table lists some 900,000 distinct CDR3 sequences, about 48% of them singletons. The CDR3 is made up of 13 amino acids. Germline loops: CDR1 SGHNT, CDR2 YENEEA. The sequencing input was blood. V and J are TRBV11-3 and TRBJ2-4; weak D call: TRBD2 (5 bases). TRBJ2-7 matches the DNA end more closely, so the J call is doubtful. The sequence was obtained from a man aged 25 to 40 in good health. CDR3 bases: TGTGCCAGCACCGAGGGCCCGGATTACGAGCAGTACTTC. Translated, it gives CASTEGPDYEQYF.